Below, one TCR beta chain is given with its context. The TCRbeta library incorporated unique molecular identifiers. TCRdb itself ran the PCR reads through MiXCR, one entry per CDR3 protein. Among hundreds of thousands of distinct CDR3 sequences, approximately 10% were seen once, and the ten largest hold roughly 30%. The sample belongs to a study of T-cell reconstitution after alpha-beta-depleted transplantation in children. Germline V gene sequence: CDR1 MNHEY, CDR2 SMNVEV (reference sequence). This CDR3 contains 13 residues. The V end was cut by 8 bases, the J end by 5 bases, with 15 bases between. The TCR sequence derives from a child under two years old with acute myeloid leukemia, due to receive a stem cell transplant. The sequenced sample was PBMCs, obtained before TCRalphabeta/CD19-depleted stem cell transplant. The chain joins TRBV27 to TRBJ2-5, with no clear D. CDR3 amino acids: CASSLTFRETQYF. The CDR3, as DNA: TGTGCCAGCTCCCTGACGTTCCGGGAGACCCAGTACTTC.